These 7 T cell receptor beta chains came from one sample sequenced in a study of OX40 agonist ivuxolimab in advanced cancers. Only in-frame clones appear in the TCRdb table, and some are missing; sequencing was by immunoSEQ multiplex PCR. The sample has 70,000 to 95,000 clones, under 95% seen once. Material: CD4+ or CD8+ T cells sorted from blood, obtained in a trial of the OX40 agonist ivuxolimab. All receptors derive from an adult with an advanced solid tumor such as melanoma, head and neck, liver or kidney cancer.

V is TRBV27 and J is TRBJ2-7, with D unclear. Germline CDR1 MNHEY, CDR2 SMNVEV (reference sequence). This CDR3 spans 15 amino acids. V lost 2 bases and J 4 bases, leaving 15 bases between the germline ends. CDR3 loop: CASSLRPDGSYEQYF. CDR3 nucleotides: TGTGCCAGCAGTTTACGCCCGGACGGTTCGTACGAGCAGTACTTC.

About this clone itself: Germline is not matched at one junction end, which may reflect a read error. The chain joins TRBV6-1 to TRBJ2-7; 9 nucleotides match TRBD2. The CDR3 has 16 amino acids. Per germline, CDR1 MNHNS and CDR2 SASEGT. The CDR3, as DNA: TGTGCCAGCAGTCAAGCGGGGGGCGCAGGAACCTACGAGCAGTACTTC. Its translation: CASSQAGGAGTYEQYF.

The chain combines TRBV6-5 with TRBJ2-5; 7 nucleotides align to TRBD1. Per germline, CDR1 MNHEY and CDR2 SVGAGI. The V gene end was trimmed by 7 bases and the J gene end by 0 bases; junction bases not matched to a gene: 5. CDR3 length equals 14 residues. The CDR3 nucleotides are TGTGCCAGCATCCTGACAGGGCACCAAGAGACCCAGTACTTC. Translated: CASILTGHQETQYF.

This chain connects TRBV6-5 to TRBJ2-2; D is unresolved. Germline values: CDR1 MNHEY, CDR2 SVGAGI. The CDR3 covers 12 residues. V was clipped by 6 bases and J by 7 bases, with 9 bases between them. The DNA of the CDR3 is TGTGCCAGCAGCCCCCCCGGCGGGGAGCTGTTTTTT. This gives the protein CASSPPGGELFF.

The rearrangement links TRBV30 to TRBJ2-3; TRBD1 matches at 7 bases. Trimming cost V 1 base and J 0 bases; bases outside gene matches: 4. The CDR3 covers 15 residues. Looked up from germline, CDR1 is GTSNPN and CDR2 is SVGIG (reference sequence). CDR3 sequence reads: CAWSAGTVSTDTQYF. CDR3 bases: TGTGCCTGGAGTGCCGGGACAGTTAGCACAGATACGCAGTATTTT.

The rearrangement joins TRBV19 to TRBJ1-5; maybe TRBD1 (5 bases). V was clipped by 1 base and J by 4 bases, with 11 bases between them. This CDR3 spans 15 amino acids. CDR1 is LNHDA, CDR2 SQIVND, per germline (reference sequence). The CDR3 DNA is TGTGCCAGTAGTATAGCGGGGACTTCAAATCAGCCCCAGCATTTT. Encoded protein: CASSIAGTSNQPQHF.

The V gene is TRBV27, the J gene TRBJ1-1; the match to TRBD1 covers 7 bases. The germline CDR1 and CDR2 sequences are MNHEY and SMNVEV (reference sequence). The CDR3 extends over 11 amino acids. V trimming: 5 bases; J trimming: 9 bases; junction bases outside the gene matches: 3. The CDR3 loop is CASSKGAQAFF. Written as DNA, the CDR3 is TGTGCCAGCAGTAAGGGGGCCCAAGCTTTCTTT.